This section outlines one T cell receptor beta chain sequence together with its context. This sample is drawn from a study of blood T cell repertoires in COVID-19. For the study at large: Researchers got acute and convalescent COVID-19 samples from the United States, Italy and Spain.

Germline values: CDR1 SNHLY, CDR2 FYNNEI. This CDR3 comprises 15 residues. V lost 5 bases, J lost 1 base, and 7 bases stayed unmatched. Sequenced by immunoSEQ multiplex PCR; TCRdb stores in-frame clones only, minus some. The data contain 200,000 to 250,000 clones, around 87% of them singletons. Seattle patients were enrolled while actively infected and followed longitudinally. The TCR originated in a woman between 50 and 59 years old with COVID-19, enrolled during active disease. The chain links TRBV2 to TRBJ1-2, with 7 bases matching TRBD1. The sequenced material came from peripheral blood. The CDR3 spells CASSKRQGHNYGYTF. CDR3 sequence (DNA): TGTGCCAGCAGTAAAAGACAGGGCCATAACTATGGCTACACCTTC.